This T cell receptor beta chain was obtained from a study of blood T cell repertoires in COVID-19. In the study overall: Some COVID-19 samples were acute and others convalescent; all came from the United States, Italy and Spain. Nucleic acid was either cDNA or gDNA, and it came from T cells, B-cell-depleted T cells, or PBMCs.

Measured with immunoSEQ multiplex PCR; TCRdb has only the in-frame clones, and not every one. The sample has roughly 150,000 clones; about 82% are singletons. Germline-derived CDR1 and CDR2 are SNHLY and FYNNEI. The CDR3 spans 14 residues. V was clipped by 8 bases and J by 7 bases; unmatched bases: 5. Material for sequencing was peripheral blood. The V call is TRBV2, the J call TRBJ1-6, with TRBD1 identical over 10 bases. The sequence came from a woman older than 75 with COVID-19, enrolled during active disease. The DNA of the CDR3 is TGTGCCAGCGGACTGGGACAGGGGAATTCACCCCTCCACTTT. Residues: CASGLGQGNSPLHF.